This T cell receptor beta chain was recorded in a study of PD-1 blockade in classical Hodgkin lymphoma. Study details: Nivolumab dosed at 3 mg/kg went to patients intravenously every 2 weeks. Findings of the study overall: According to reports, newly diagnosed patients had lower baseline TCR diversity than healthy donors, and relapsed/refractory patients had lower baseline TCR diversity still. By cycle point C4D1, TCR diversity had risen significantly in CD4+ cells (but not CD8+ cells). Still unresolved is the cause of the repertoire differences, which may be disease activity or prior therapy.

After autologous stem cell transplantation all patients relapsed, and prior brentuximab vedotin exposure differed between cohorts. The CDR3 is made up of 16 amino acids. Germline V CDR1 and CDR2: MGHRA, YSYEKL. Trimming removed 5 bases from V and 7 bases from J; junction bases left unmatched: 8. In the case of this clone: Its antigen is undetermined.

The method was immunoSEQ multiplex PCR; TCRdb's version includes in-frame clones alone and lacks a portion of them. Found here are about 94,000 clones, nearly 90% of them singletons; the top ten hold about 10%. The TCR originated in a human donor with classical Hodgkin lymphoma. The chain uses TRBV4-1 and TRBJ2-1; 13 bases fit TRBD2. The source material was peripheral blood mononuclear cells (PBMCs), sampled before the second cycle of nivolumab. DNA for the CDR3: TGCGCCAGCAGCGCCGAACTAGCGGGAGGGAGGAATGAGCAGTTCTTC. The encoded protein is CASSAELAGGRNEQFF.